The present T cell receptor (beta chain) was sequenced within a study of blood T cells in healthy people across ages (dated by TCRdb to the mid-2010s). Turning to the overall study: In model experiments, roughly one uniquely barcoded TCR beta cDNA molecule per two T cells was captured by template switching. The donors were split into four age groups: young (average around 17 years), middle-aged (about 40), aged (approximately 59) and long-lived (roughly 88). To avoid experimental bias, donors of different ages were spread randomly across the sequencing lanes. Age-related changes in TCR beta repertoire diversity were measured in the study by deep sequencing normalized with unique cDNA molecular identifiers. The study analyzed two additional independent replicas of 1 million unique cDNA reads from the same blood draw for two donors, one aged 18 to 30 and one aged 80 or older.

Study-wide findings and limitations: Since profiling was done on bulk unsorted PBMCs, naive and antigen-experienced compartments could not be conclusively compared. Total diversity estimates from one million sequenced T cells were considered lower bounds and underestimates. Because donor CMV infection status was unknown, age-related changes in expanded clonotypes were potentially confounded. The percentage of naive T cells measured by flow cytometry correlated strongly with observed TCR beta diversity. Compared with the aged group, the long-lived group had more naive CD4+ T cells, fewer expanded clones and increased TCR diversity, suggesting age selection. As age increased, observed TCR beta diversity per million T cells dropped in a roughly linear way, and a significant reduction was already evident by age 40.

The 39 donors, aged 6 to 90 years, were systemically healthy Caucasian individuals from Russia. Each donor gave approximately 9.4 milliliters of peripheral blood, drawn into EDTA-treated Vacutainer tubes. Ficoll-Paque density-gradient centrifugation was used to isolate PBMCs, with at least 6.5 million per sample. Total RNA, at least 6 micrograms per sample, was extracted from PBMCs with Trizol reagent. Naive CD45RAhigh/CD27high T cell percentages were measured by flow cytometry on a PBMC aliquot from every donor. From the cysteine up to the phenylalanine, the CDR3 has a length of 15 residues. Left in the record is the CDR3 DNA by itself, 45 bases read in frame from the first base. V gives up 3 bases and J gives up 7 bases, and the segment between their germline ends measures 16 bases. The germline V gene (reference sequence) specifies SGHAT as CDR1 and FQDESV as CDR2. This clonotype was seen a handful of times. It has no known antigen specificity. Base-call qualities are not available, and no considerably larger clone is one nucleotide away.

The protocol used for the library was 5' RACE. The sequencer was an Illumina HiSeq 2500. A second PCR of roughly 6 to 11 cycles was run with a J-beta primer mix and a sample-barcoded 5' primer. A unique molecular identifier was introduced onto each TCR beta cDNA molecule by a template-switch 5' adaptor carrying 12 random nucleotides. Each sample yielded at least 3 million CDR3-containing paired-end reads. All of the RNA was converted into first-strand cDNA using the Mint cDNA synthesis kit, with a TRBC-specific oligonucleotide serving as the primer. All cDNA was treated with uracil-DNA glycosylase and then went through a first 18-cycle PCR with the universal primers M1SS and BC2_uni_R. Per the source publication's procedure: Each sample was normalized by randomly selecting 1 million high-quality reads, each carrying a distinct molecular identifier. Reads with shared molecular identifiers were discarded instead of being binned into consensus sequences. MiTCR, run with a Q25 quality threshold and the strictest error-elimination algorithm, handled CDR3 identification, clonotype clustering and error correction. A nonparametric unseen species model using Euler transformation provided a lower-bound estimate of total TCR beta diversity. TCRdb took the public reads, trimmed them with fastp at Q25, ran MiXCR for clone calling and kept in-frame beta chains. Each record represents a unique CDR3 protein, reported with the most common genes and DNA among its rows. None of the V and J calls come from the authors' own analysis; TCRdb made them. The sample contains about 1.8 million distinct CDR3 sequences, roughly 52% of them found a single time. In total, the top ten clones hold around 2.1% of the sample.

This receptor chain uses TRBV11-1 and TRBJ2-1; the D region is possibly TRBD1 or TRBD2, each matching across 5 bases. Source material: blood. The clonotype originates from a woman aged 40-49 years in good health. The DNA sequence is TGTGCCAGCAGCTTTGGGCCCGGGACCCCGAATGAGCAGTTCTTC. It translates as CASSFGPGTPNEQFF.